The 32 T cell receptor beta chains below come from one sample, sequenced in a study of cytomegalovirus exposure and HLA in healthy donors. PCR was performed using 60 Vbeta and 13 Jbeta primers. Clones were sequenced by immunoSEQ multiplex PCR, and TCRdb holds only the in-frame ones, with some missing. The data hold 200,000 or so clones, with approximately 83% observed a single time. The sequenced sample consisted of PBMCs. Receptor source: a boy younger than 10 in good health and CMV-seronegative.

This chain joins TRBV7-6 and TRBJ2-6, with 7 bases matching TRBD1. J was trimmed by 4 bases and V by 5 bases; bases with no gene match: 14. The CDR3 contains 18 residues. Germline assignment: CDR1 SGHVS and CDR2 FNYEAQ. CDR3 sequence reads: CASSLTSLTGSGANVLTF. CDR3 sequence (DNA): TGTGCCAGCAGCCTAACGTCCCTGACAGGGAGCGGGGCCAACGTCCTGACTTTC.

The chain joins TRBV7-3 to TRBJ2-2; 8 bases are shared with TRBD1. V gave up 7 bases and J gave up 3 bases; unmatched junction bases: 7. This CDR3 has 15 amino acids. Germline values: CDR1 SGHTA, CDR2 FQGTGA. The CDR3: CASTRTGTDTGELFF. In DNA form, the CDR3 reads TGTGCCAGCACCCGGACAGGGACGGACACCGGGGAGCTGTTTTTT.

The rearrangement joins TRBV7-3 to TRBJ2-7, with a possible D match to TRBD2 (5 bases). This CDR3 spans 14 amino acids. The germline V and J ends were trimmed by 3 bases and 2 bases, with 11 bases remaining between them. Germline CDR1 SGHTA, CDR2 FQGTGA. CDR3 in DNA: TGTGCCAGCAGCTTTAATTCCGGGGCCTACGAGCAGTACTTC. Its translation: CASSFNSGAYEQYF.

The chain uses TRBV2 and TRBJ1-3, with D possibly being TRBD1 (5 bases). Trimming took 7 bases from V and 4 from J, leaving 20 bases between them. CDR3 length equals 16 residues. Germline V CDR1 and CDR2: SNHLY, FYNNEI. This chain's CDR3 is CASNPGRPGLGNTIYF. The DNA for the CDR3 is TGTGCCAGCAACCCGGGGAGGCCGGGGCTCGGAAACACCATATATTTT.

Notes on this clone: The same CDR3 arises from other DNA sequences in this sample as well. The V gene is TRBV7-9, the J gene TRBJ1-1; D is ambiguous. CDR3 length: 11 residues. The germline V and J ends were trimmed by 4 bases and 6 bases, with 6 bases remaining between them. The germline V gene has CDR1 SEHNR and CDR2 FQNEAQ (reference sequence). CDR3 sequence (DNA): TGTGCCAGCAGCTCTCCGGCTGAAGCTTTCTTT. Its translation is CASSSPAEAFF.

CDR3 sequence: CASSFRGSGYNEQFF. The CDR3 nucleotides are TGCGCCAGCAGCTTCAGGGGCTCGGGATACAATGAGCAGTTCTTC. The rearrangement uses TRBV5-1 and TRBJ2-1, with D perhaps matching TRBD1 (6 bases). V was trimmed by 2 bases and J by 4 bases, leaving 13 bases between them. Germline CDR1 reads SGHRS; CDR2 reads YFSETQ. This CDR3 spans 15 amino acids.

The J gene is TRBJ1-4, the V gene TRBV14; D call uncertain. Trimming shortened V by 1 base and J by 8 bases, and 11 bases separated the two germline ends. This CDR3 spans 14 amino acids. Germline assignment: CDR1 SGHDN and CDR2 FVKESK. This chain's CDR3 is CASSQGSPQEKLFF. The CDR3 DNA reads TGTGCCAGCAGCCAAGGGTCCCCCCAGGAAAAACTGTTTTTT.

The chain links TRBV29-1 to TRBJ2-1; D unresolved. CDR1 and CDR2 (germline): SQVTM, ANQGSEA. V was clipped by 2 bases and J by 4 bases, with 9 bases between them. The CDR3 runs to 13 residues. Here the CDR3 DNA reads TGCAGCGTTGAAACAGCAAGATACAATGAGCAGTTCTTC. It specifies CSVETARYNEQFF.

The chain couples TRBV5-4 to TRBJ1-2; 9 nucleotides match TRBD1. V shed 2 bases, J shed 8 bases, and the junction held 4 bases outside the gene matches. Germline V gene lookup returns CDR1 SGHNT and CDR2 YYREEE (reference sequence). The CDR3 consists of 13 residues. CDR3: CASSLQGAWGYTF. In nucleotides, the CDR3 is TGTGCCAGCAGCTTACAGGGGGCATGGGGCTACACCTTC.

The V and J genes are TRBV5-6 and TRBJ2-7; 7 nucleotides line up with TRBD1. J lost 5 bases, V lost 4 bases, and 3 bases had no gene match. Germline values: CDR1 SGHDT, CDR2 YYEEEE. The CDR3 is 12 residues long. DNA for the CDR3: TGTGCCAGCAGCCGGGACAGTAACGAGCAGTACTTC. Its translation: CASSRDSNEQYF. Together with reference TRBV5-6 and TRBJ2-7, the CDR3 gives the full variable domain: DAGVTQSPTHLIKTRGQQVTLRCSPKSGHDTVSWYQQALGQGPQFIFQYYEEEERQRGNFPDRFSGHQFPNYSSELNVNALLLGDSALYLCASSRDSNEQYFGPGTRLTVT.

This clone was recorded once. CDR3 DNA: TGCAGCGTTGTACGGTCTGGAAACACCATATATTTT. It specifies CSVVRSGNTIYF. The V call is TRBV29-1, the J call TRBJ1-3; the D is unclear. Trimming shortened V by 4 bases and J by 1 base, and 5 bases separated the two germline ends. There are 12 residues in the CDR3. CDR1 SQVTM and CDR2 ANQGSEA come from the germline V gene.

The chain uses TRBV16 and TRBJ2-7; tentatively, D is TRBD1 (6 bases). This CDR3 spans 14 amino acids. From germline, CDR1 is KGHSY and CDR2 FQNENV. Trimming removed 0 bases from V and 3 bases from J, with 9 bases in between. CDR3 nucleotides: TGTGCCAGCAGCCAATCGGACAGCTACTACGAGCAGTACTTC. As protein: CASSQSDSYYEQYF.

In this sample, this clone turned up once. The chain combines TRBV30 with TRBJ2-1, with TRBD1 as a possible D gene (5 bases). V was clipped by 1 base and J by 0 bases, with 10 bases between them. The CDR3 spans 15 residues. Per germline, CDR1 GTSNPN and CDR2 SVGIG (reference sequence). CDR3 sequence: CAWSGTFSSYNEQFF. CDR3 sequence (DNA): TGTGCCTGGAGTGGGACATTCAGCTCCTACAATGAGCAGTTCTTC.

The CDR3 DNA sequence: TGTGCCAGCAGTGTCGGGGGGAGCTCCTACAATGAGCAGTTCTTC. Translating gives CASSVGGSSYNEQFF. The V call is TRBV6-1, the J call TRBJ2-1; 7 nucleotides line up with TRBD2. The CDR3 runs 15 residues. Trimming removed 4 bases from V and 0 bases from J; junction bases left unmatched: 3. CDR1 MNHNS and CDR2 SASEGT come from the germline V gene.

In its sample, this clone was seen a few times. The chain is built from TRBV6-6 and TRBJ1-1; a possible D gene is TRBD1 (6 bases). V shed 2 bases and J shed 6 bases, with 13 bases lying between them. CDR3 length: 14 amino acids. Germline V gives CDR1 MNHNY, CDR2 SVGAGI (reference sequence). For the CDR3, the DNA is TGTGCCAGCAGTTACGCGACAGGATTCGCTGAAGCTTTCTTT. It yields the protein CASSYATGFAEAFF.

This rearrangement joins TRBV9 to TRBJ2-5; 8 bases are a match to TRBD2. The CDR3 sequence is 15 residues long. The germline gives CDR1 SGDLS, CDR2 YYNGEE. The junction had 4 bases not matched to a gene; V was cut back by 0 bases and J by 3 bases. CDR3 residues: CASSVGGGLKETQYF. CDR3 DNA sequence: TGTGCCAGCAGCGTAGGCGGGGGGTTAAAAGAGACCCAGTACTTC.

The table lists this clone with a few counts. The J gene is TRBJ1-1, the V gene TRBV5-1; 10 nucleotides line up with TRBD1. V lost 5 bases to trimming and J lost 5 bases; unmatched junction nucleotides: 6. Germline values: CDR1 SGHRS, CDR2 YFSETQ. The CDR3 consists of 14 residues. The CDR3 nucleotides are TGCGCCAGCAGTGGATGGGACAGGGGAACTGAAGCTTTCTTT. Its translation: CASSGWDRGTEAFF.

This chain links TRBV29-1 with TRBJ2-1; 8 bases are shared with TRBD1. Germline CDR1 SQVTM, CDR2 ANQGSEA. This CDR3 has 16 amino acids. Germline trimming cut 0 bases from V and 6 bases from J; bases unmatched to any gene: 10. In nucleotides, the CDR3 is TGCAGCGTTGAAGATAGGCAGGGGGCCTCGGGCAATGAGCAGTTCTTC. As protein: CSVEDRQGASGNEQFF.

This clone was seen a handful of times. The V gene is TRBV6-6, the J gene TRBJ2-2; the D is unclear. Germline V CDR1 and CDR2: MNHNY, SVGAGI (reference sequence). V lost 10 bases, J lost 0 bases, and 9 bases lay in between. The CDR3 has 13 residues. CDR3 protein: CATYDPNTGELFF. In DNA form, the CDR3 reads TGTGCCACCTATGATCCGAACACCGGGGAGCTGTTTTTT.

This chain joins TRBV7-8 and TRBJ2-1, with TRBD2 matching over 8 bases. The length of the CDR3 is 17 residues. Germline lookup yields CDR1 SGHVS and CDR2 FQNEAQ. Losses at the gene ends were 1 base for V and 9 bases for J; bases not matched to a gene: 14. CDR3 bases: TGTGCCAGCAGCTTAGTCTTGAGCGGACTAGCCTTCACTGAGCAGTTCTTC. Its protein is CASSLVLSGLAFTEQFF. The entire variable domain, with the rest obtained from reference TRBV7-8 and TRBJ2-1, is as follows: GAGVSQSPRYKVAKRGQDVALRCDPISGHVSLFWYQQALGQGPEFLTYFQNEAQLDKSGLPSDRFFAERPEGSVSTLKIQRTQQEDSAVYLCASSLVLSGLAFTEQFFGPGTRLTVL.

This clone has only one observation. This chain connects TRBV19 to TRBJ1-5, with D unresolved. Germline CDR1 LNHDA, CDR2 SQIVND (reference sequence). The CDR3 is made up of 14 amino acids. V gave up 3 bases and J gave up 10 bases, with 16 bases separating them. In DNA form, the CDR3 reads TGTGCCAGTAGTATCTCCCGGGAGGAGGGACCCCAGCATTTT. As protein: CASSISREEGPQHF.

This rearrangement joins TRBV27 to TRBJ2-2; D is perhaps TRBD2 (7 bases). Trimming stripped 0 bases from V and 0 bases from J, with 14 bases between. The CDR3 is 18 amino acids. Germline V CDR1 and CDR2: MNHEY, SMNVEV (reference sequence). DNA of the CDR3: TGTGCCAGCAGTTTATCAGCGGGACAAGCTTCGAACACCGGGGAGCTGTTTTTT. It yields the protein CASSLSAGQASNTGELFF.

The rearrangement links TRBV6-5 to TRBJ2-5; 14 bases map to TRBD2. The DNA end lines up better with TRBJ2-7; the J call may be wrong. There are 15 residues in the CDR3. The germline CDR1 and CDR2 sequences are MNHEY and SVGAGI. CDR3 DNA sequence: TGTGCCAGCAGTCGAGGACTAGCGGGGGGTTACGAGCAGTACTTC. Its protein product is CASSRGLAGGYEQYF.

V is TRBV5-6 and J is TRBJ2-1; a possible D gene is TRBD2 (5 bases). This CDR3 is 16 amino acids long. Trimming pared 2 bases from V and 3 bases from J, leaving 15 bases between. The V gene's germline CDR1 is SGHDT and CDR2 YYEEEE. The CDR3 is CASSFGSDYIYNEQFF. In DNA, the CDR3 is TGTGCCAGCAGCTTCGGAAGCGACTATATCTACAATGAGCAGTTCTTC.

The V gene is TRBV5-1, the J gene TRBJ2-3; the match to TRBD1 covers 9 bases. With V trimmed by 3 bases and J by 1 base, 3 bases remained unmatched. Germline V CDR1 and CDR2: SGHRS, YFSETQ. The CDR3 totals 15 residues. CDR3 DNA sequence: TGCGCCAGCAGCTCGACAGGGGGGCGCACAGATACGCAGTATTTT. It codes for CASSSTGGRTDTQYF.

This clone has more than one count but fewer than ten. The chain uses TRBV6-6 and TRBJ2-7; D is possibly TRBD1 (6 bases). CDR1 MNHNY and CDR2 SVGAGI come from the germline V gene (reference sequence). The CDR3 consists of 12 residues. Trimming pared 7 bases from V and 6 bases from J, leaving 13 bases between. CDR3 DNA sequence: TGTGCCAGCATCGCTGGGGGCAGCGAGCAGTACTTC. Protein sequence: CASIAGGSEQYF.

CDR3 nucleotide sequence: TGTGCCAGCAGTGTTACAGGGAACACTGAAGCTTTCTTT. It codes for CASSVTGNTEAFF. The V call is TRBV6-5, the J call TRBJ1-1; D may be TRBD1 (5 bases). The ends were cut back, 5 bases at V and 1 base at J, with 8 bases in the middle. Germline assignment: CDR1 MNHEY and CDR2 SVGAGI. CDR3 length: 13 residues.

This chain uses TRBV18 with TRBJ1-2; TRBD1 matches at 8 bases. The CDR3 extends over 14 amino acids. The V gene end was trimmed by 2 bases and the J gene end by 4 bases; junction bases not matched to a gene: 3. Germline V gives CDR1 KGHSH, CDR2 LQKENI. The CDR3 DNA sequence: TGTGCCAGCTCACCATCAGGGGGCAGCTATGGCTACACCTTC. It translates to CASSPSGGSYGYTF.

This sequence joins TRBV11-2 and TRBJ2-7; 10 bases agree with TRBD2. Germline values: CDR1 SGHAT, CDR2 FQNNGV. The CDR3 loop spans 14 amino acids. V shed 1 base, J shed 7 bases, and the junction held 4 bases outside the gene matches. The CDR3 spells CASSLASGSFEQYF. The CDR3 region has the DNA TGTGCCAGCAGCTTAGCTAGCGGGAGTTTTGAGCAGTACTTC.

This clone was recorded once. V usage is TRBV2 and J usage is TRBJ2-3, with TRBD2 matching 11 bases. CDR1 is SNHLY and CDR2 is FYNNEI in the germline V gene. This CDR3 comprises 15 residues. The trim removed 8 bases at V and 0 bases at J, leaving 4 bases unmatched. CDR3 sequence (DNA): TGTGCCAGCGCTAGCGGGAGGCCGAGCACAGATACGCAGTATTTT. Its translation: CASASGRPSTDTQYF.

The chain recombines TRBV4-1 with TRBJ2-5; D is unclear. This CDR3 region has 13 residues. Germline CDR1 reads MGHRA; CDR2 reads YSYEKL. Trimming shortened V by 1 base and J by 2 bases, and 5 bases separated the two germline ends. The CDR3 sequence is CASSQAEQETQYF. The CDR3 DNA reads TGCGCCAGCAGCCAAGCAGAACAAGAGACCCAGTACTTC.

V and J are TRBV7-9 and TRBJ2-7, with 11 bases identical to TRBD2. Per germline, CDR1 SEHNR and CDR2 FQNEAQ (reference sequence). The CDR3 runs 14 residues. J gave up 3 bases and V 4 bases, and 2 bases lay outside the gene matches. The CDR3 DNA sequence: TGTGCCAGCAGCTCCACTAGCGGGGGCTACGAGCAGTACTTC. Its protein is CASSSTSGGYEQYF.